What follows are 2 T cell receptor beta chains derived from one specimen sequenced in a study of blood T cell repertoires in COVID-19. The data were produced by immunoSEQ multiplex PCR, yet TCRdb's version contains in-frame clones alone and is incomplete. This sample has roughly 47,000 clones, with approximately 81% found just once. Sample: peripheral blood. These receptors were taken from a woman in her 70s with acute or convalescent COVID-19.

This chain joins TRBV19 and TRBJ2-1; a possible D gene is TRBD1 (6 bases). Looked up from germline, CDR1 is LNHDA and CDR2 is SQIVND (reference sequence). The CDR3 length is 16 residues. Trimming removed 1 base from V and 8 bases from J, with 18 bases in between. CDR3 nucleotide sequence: TGTGCCAGTAGTATAGGCGGCCGAGGTGGGGGCCATGAGCAGTTCTTC. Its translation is CASSIGGRGGGHEQFF.

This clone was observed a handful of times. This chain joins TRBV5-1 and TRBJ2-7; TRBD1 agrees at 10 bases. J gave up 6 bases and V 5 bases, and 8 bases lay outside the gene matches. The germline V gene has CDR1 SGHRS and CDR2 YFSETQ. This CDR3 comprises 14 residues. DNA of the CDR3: TGCGCCAGCAGGGCCGGGACAGGGGATGGCGAGCAGTACTTC. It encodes CASRAGTGDGEQYF. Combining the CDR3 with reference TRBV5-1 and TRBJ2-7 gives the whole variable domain KAGVTQTPRYLIKTRGQQVTLSCSPISGHRSVSWYQQTPGQGLQFLFEYFSETQRNKGNFPGRFSGRQFSNSRSEMNVSTLELGDSALYLCASRAGTGDGEQYFGPGTRLTVT.